This T cell receptor (beta chain) was sequenced during a study of cytomegalovirus exposure and HLA in healthy donors. Each donor's status was that of a healthy bone marrow donor. General study findings and limits: The authors excluded some V segments, including TRBV6-2 and TRBV6-3, as indistinguishable. With later analysis, a missense DCLRE1C variant became linked to TCR beta V- and J-gene trimming.

On this clone itself: Its antigen is currently unknown.

CDR1 MNHEY and CDR2 SMNVEV come from the germline V gene (reference sequence). V dropped 6 bases and J dropped 7; count of bases not matched to a gene: 13. The CDR3 length is 16 residues. The primer mix had 60 Vbeta and 13 Jbeta primers. Measured with immunoSEQ multiplex PCR; TCRdb has only the in-frame clones, and not every one. The top ten clones hold about 1.8% of a sample with around 150,000 clones, 75% to 80% of them seen once. The sample comprised PBMCs. The TCR comes from a woman aged 30 to 39 in good health and CMV-seronegative. This sequence joins TRBV27 and TRBJ2-2; 8 bases fit TRBD1. Here the CDR3 reads CASSQWTGTYIGELFF. DNA of the CDR3: TGTGCCAGCAGCCAATGGACAGGGACCTACATCGGGGAGCTGTTTTTT.